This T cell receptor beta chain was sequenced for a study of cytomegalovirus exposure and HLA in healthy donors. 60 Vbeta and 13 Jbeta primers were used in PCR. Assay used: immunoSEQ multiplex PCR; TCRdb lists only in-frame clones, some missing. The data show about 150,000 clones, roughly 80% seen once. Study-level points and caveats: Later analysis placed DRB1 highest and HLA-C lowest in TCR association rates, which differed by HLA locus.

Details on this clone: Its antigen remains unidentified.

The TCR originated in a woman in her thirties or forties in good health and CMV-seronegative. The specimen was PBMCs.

CDR3 loop: CATRSDVAGGTEAFF. The CDR3, as DNA: TGTGCCACCCGGTCGGATGTGGCCGGAGGGACTGAAGCTTTCTTT. The chain carries TRBV10-3 and TRBJ1-1; D remains ambiguous. Germline V lookup: CDR1 ENHRY, CDR2 SYGVKD. With 10 bases removed from V and 5 bases from J, the gap between germline ends came to 23 bases. The CDR3 has 15 residues.